Each of the 6 T cell receptor beta chains below was sequenced from the same sample in a study of blood T cell repertoires in COVID-19. This table comes from immunoSEQ multiplex PCR, and its TCRdb copy is limited to in-frame clones, with some not included. The sample holds approximately 220,000 clones, over 80% seen once. Material for sequencing was PBMCs or T cells enriched from blood (not recorded which). The receptor source for this set is a woman between 40 and 55 years old who had recovered from COVID-19.

CDR3 region: CASSFNDKSYGYTF. CDR3 coding DNA: TGCGCCAGCAGCTTTAACGACAAATCATATGGCTACACCTTC. The V call is TRBV5-1, the J call TRBJ1-2; the D is unclear. V dropped 2 bases and J dropped 5 bases, with 13 bases sitting between them. In germline, CDR1 is SGHRS, CDR2 YFSETQ. CDR3 length: 14 residues.

The gene calls are TRBV5-1 and TRBJ1-2; weak D call: TRBD1 (6 bases). Between the trimmed V and J ends, which lost 0 bases and 6 bases, there was a span of 6 bases. This CDR3 is 12 amino acids long. Germline V gene data show CDR1 as SGHRS and CDR2 as YFSETQ. The CDR3 DNA is TGCGCCAGCAGCTTGGCAGGGGATGGCTACACCTTC. Its translation: CASSLAGDGYTF.

The V call is TRBV11-1, the J call TRBJ2-7; TRBD1 matches 10 bases. Germline V gene data show CDR1 as SGHAT and CDR2 as FQDESV (reference sequence). V lost 3 bases to trimming and J lost 4 bases; unmatched junction nucleotides: 6. The CDR3 runs 15 residues. The DNA for the CDR3 is TGTGCCAGCAGCTTCCTGACAGGGGGCTTTTACGAGCAGTACTTC. This sequence encodes CASSFLTGGFYEQYF.

V and J are TRBV5-1 and TRBJ2-2, with D hard to call. V lost 4 bases, J lost 5 bases, and 18 bases lay in between. CDR1 and CDR2 from the germline V gene are SGHRS and YFSETQ. The CDR3 runs to 16 residues. The CDR3 loop reads CASSKPEVTATGELFF. CDR3 coding DNA: TGCGCCAGCAGCAAGCCTGAGGTGACGGCGACCGGGGAGCTGTTTTTT.

This clone was counted a single time. The rearrangement uses TRBV9 and TRBJ2-3; no clear D gene. Between the trimmed V and J ends, which lost 4 bases and 4 bases, there was a span of 16 bases. The CDR3 extends over 15 amino acids. The germline V gene has CDR1 SGDLS and CDR2 YYNGEE. The CDR3 DNA follows: TGTGCCAGCAGCCCGCCCAATCTCGCGTCAGATACGCAGTATTTT. It is translated as CASSPPNLASDTQYF.

The genes are TRBV28 and TRBJ2-3; 12 bases are shared with TRBD2. The CDR3 has 16 amino acids. V was pared by 4 bases and J by 2 bases, with 4 bases of the junction left unmatched. Germline CDR1 MDHEN, CDR2 SYDVKM. The CDR3 protein is CASSSRLAGDTDTQYF. CDR3 nucleotides: TGTGCCAGCAGTTCTCGACTAGCGGGAGACACAGATACGCAGTATTTT. Filled out from reference TRBV28 and TRBJ2-3, the complete variable domain reads DVKVTQSSRYLVKRTGEKVFLECVQDMDHENMFWYRQDPGLGLRLIYFSYDVKMKEKGDIPEGYSVSREKKERFSLILESASTNQTSMYLCASSSRLAGDTDTQYFGPGTRLTVL.